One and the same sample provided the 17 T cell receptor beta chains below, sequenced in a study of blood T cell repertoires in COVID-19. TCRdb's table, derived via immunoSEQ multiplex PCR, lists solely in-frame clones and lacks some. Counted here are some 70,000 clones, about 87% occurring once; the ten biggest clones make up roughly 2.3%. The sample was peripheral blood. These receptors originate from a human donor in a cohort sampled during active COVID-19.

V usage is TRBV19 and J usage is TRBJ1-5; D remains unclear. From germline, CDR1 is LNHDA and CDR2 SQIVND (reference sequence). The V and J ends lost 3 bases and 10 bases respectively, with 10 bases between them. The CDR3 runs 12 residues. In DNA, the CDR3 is TGTGCCAGTAGTATTCCCTCGCGCCCCCAGCATTTT. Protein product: CASSIPSRPQHF.

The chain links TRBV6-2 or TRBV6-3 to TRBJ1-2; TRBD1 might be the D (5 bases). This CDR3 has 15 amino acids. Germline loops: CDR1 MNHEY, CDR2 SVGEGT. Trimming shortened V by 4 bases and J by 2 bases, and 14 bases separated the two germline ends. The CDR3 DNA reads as TGTGCCAGCAGTTCTCGACAGTCCGGGAACTATGGCTACACCTTC. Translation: CASSSRQSGNYGYTF.

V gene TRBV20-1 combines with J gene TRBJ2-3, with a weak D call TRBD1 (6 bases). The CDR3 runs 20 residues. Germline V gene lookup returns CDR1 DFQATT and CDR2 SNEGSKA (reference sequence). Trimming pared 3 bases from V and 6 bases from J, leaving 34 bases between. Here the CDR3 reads CSASTPFSGVPLILWDTQYF. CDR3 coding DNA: TGCAGTGCTAGTACCCCATTCTCAGGGGTTCCCCTCATCCTCTGGGATACGCAGTATTTT.

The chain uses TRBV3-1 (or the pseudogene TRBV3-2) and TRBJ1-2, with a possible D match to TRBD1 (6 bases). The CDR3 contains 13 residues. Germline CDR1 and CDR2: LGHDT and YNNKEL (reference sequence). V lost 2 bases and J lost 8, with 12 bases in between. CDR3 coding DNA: TGTGCCAGCAGCCAAAGAGGGGGTGGGGGCTACACCTTC. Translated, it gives CASSQRGGGGYTF.

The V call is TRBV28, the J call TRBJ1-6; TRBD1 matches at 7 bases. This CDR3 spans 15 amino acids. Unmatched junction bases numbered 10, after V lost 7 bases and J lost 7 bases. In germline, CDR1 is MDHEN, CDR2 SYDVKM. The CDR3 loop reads CASKAAGTENSPLHF. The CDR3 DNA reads TGTGCCAGCAAAGCCGCAGGGACAGAAAATTCACCCCTCCACTTT. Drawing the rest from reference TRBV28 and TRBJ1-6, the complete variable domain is DVKVTQSSRYLVKRTGEKVFLECVQDMDHENMFWYRQDPGLGLRLIYFSYDVKMKEKGDIPEGYSVSREKKERFSLILESASTNQTSMYLCASKAAGTENSPLHFGNGTRLTVT.

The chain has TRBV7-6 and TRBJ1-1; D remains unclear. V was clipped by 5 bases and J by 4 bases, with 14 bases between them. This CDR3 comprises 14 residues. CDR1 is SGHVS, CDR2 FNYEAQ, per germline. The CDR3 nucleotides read TGTGCCAGCAGCAACCCGCGGGTGGGCACTGAAGCTTTCTTT. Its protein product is CASSNPRVGTEAFF.

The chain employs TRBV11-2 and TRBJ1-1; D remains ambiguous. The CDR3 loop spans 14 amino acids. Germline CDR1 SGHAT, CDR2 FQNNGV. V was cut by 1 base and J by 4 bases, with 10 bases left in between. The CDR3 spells CASSLGSTVTEAFF. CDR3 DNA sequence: TGTGCCAGCAGCTTAGGGAGCACCGTCACTGAAGCTTTCTTT. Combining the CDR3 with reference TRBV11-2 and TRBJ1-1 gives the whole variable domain EAGVAQSPRYKIIEKRQSVAFWCNPISGHATLYWYQQILGQGPKLLIQFQNNGVVDDSQLPKDRFSAERLKGVDSTLKIQPAKLEDSAVYLCASSLGSTVTEAFFGQGTRLTVV.

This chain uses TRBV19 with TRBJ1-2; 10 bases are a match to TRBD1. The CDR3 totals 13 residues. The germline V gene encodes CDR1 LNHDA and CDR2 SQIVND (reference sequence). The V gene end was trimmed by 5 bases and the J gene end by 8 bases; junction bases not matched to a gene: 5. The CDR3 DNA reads TGTGCCAGTAGTCACGGACAGGGGGTCGGCTACACCTTC. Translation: CASSHGQGVGYTF.

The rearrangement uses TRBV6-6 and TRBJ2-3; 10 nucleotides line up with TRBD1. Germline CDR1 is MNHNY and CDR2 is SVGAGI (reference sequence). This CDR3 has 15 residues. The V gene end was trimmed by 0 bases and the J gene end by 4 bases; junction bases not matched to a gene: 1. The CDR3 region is CASSYSGTGADTQYF. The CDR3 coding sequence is TGTGCCAGCAGTTACTCGGGGACAGGGGCAGATACGCAGTATTTT.

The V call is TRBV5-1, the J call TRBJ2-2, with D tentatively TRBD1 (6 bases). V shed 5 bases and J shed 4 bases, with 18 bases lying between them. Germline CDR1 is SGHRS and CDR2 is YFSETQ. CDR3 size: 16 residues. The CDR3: CASRNFWGQGTGELFF. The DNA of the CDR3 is TGCGCCAGCAGAAACTTCTGGGGGCAGGGCACCGGGGAGCTGTTTTTT.

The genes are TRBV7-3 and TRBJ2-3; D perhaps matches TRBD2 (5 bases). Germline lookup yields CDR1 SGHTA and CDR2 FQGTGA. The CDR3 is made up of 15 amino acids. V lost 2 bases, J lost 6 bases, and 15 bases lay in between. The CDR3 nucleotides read TGTGCCAGCAGCTTAGTCTCTGAGGGTATCGATACGCAGTATTTT. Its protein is CASSLVSEGIDTQYF.

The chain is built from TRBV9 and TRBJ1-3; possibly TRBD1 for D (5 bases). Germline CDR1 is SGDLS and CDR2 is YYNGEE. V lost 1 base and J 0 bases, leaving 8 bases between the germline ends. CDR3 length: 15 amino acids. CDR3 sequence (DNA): TGTGCCAGCAGCGTAAGCGGGGCCTCTGGAAACACCATATATTTT. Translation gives CASSVSGASGNTIYF.

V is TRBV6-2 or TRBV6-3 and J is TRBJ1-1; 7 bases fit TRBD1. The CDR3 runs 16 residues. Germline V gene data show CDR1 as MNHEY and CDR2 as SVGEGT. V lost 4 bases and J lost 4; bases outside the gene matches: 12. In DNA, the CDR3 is TGTGCCAGCAGTTCCGGACGGGGACAGATTCGCACTGAAGCTTTCTTT. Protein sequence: CASSSGRGQIRTEAFF.

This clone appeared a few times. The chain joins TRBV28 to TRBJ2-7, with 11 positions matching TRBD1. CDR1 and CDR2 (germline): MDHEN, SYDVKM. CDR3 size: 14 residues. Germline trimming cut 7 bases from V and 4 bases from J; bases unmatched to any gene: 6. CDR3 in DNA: TGTGCCAGCAAAGCGGGGACAGGGGGTTACGAGCAGTACTTC. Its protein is CASKAGTGGYEQYF.

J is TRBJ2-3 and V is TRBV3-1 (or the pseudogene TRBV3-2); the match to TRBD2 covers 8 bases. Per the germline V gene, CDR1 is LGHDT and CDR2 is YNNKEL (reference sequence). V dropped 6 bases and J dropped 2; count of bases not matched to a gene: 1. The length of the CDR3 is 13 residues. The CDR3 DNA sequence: TGTGCCAGCAGGGGACTAGACACAGATACGCAGTATTTT. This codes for CASRGLDTDTQYF.

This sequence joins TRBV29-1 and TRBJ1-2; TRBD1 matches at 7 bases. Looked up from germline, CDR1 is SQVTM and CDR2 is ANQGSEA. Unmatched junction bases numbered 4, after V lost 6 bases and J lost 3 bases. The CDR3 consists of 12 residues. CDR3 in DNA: TGCAGCGTCGGTAGGGGGCACTATGGCTACACCTTC. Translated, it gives CSVGRGHYGYTF.

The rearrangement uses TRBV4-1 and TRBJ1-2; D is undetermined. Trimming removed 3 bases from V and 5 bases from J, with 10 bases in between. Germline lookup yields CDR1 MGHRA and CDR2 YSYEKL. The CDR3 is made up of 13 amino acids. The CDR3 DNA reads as TGCGCCAGCAGCCACTACAGCTCGTATGGCTACACCTTC. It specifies CASSHYSSYGYTF.